The next 3 T cell receptor beta chains were all read from a single sample in a study of shared clonotypes between healthy human individuals. Using immunoSEQ multiplex PCR, the repertoire was profiled, and TCRdb retains in-frame clones only, with some absent. The repertoire consists of fewer than 1.4 million clones, with 70% to 80% occurring once and the leading ten covering roughly 0.57%. The sample was memory CD4+ T cells from PBMCs. The sample's subset: CD45RA-negative fraction. The source is a man younger than 35 in good health. Some clones in this sample may be carry-over from other donors' samples.

The chain is built from TRBV7-8 and TRBJ2-5, with D possibly TRBD2 on 5 matching bases. The CDR3 covers 16 residues. V dropped 1 base and J dropped 2 bases, with 14 bases sitting between them. Germline CDR1 and CDR2: SGHVS and FQNEAQ. CDR3 DNA: TGTGCCAGCAGCTTAGTTCTCAGCGGTAGACAAGAGACCCAGTACTTC. Protein sequence: CASSLVLSGRQETQYF. The entire variable domain, with the rest obtained from reference TRBV7-8 and TRBJ2-5, is as follows: GAGVSQSPRYKVAKRGQDVALRCDPISGHVSLFWYQQALGQGPEFLTYFQNEAQLDKSGLPSDRFFAERPEGSVSTLKIQRTQQEDSAVYLCASSLVLSGRQETQYFGPGTRLLVL.

CDR3 coding DNA: TGTGCCAGCAGCTTTTTTTTGGGACTAGCGGGCAATGAGCAGTTCTTC. It is translated as CASSFFLGLAGNEQFF. The gene calls are TRBV5-6 and TRBJ2-1; 12 positions match TRBD2. V shed 2 bases, J shed 6 bases, and the junction held 6 bases outside the gene matches. CDR3 length: 16 amino acids. Germline CDR1 is SGHDT and CDR2 is YYEEEE. Combining the CDR3 with reference TRBV5-6 and TRBJ2-1 gives the whole variable domain DAGVTQSPTHLIKTRGQQVTLRCSPKSGHDTVSWYQQALGQGPQFIFQYYEEEERQRGNFPDRFSGHQFPNYSSELNVNALLLGDSALYLCASSFFLGLAGNEQFFGPGTRLTVL.

The CDR3 sequence: CASSFGTVDTGELFF. CDR3 in DNA: TGTGCCAGCAGTTTCGGGACGGTCGACACCGGGGAGCTGTTTTTT. The chain carries TRBV6-6 and TRBJ2-2; D may be TRBD1 or TRBD2 (5 bases each). The CDR3 sequence is 15 residues long. Germline V gene data show CDR1 as MNHNY and CDR2 as SVGAGI (reference sequence). Trimming took 4 bases from V and 3 from J, leaving 12 bases between them.